This T cell receptor (beta chain) was identified during a study of CD8 T cells in ankylosing spondylitis. Regarding the study as a whole: Previous work reported some of these motif variants in the synovial fluid and blood of reactive arthritis. Clones tied to disease were said to be significantly enriched in matched ankylosing spondylitis synovial fluid. Relatively scarce in peripheral blood, disease-linked clones were CD8+. There was a TCR beta motif, made of fewer than 10 highly homologous variants, that appeared characteristic of ankylosing spondylitis blood.

Germline V gene lookup returns CDR1 DFQATT and CDR2 SNEGSKA (reference sequence). The CDR3 sequence is 13 residues long. Trimming took off 3 bases at V and 0 bases at J, with 8 bases between the two ends. Using quantitative 5'-RACE with molecular barcodes, the authors made TCR beta libraries. TCRdb processed the 5' RACE reads anew with MiXCR; each CDR3 protein has one entry. The sample has a few hundred thousand distinct CDR3 sequences, 9.5% to 15% seen once. Only a few counts were recorded for this clonotype. What it binds is not known. This sequence joins TRBV20-1 and TRBJ1-1; D uncertain. This clonotype was obtained from a male donor with ankylosing spondylitis. Sample: blood, either unsorted or a sorted T cell fraction (not recorded which). The CDR3 here is CSASRGVNTEAFF. CDR3 in DNA: TGCAGTGCTAGTCGGGGTGTGAACACTGAAGCTTTCTTT.